A selection of T cell receptor beta chains follows, all from one sample in a study of T cells in Graves' hyperthyroidism and ophthalmopathy. TCRdb used MiXCR to reprocess the multiplex PCR reads, holding one entry per CDR3 protein. The table lists 560,000 or so distinct CDR3 sequences, around 42% of them singletons, with nearly 8.5% in the top ten. The specimen sequenced was peripheral blood or thyroid tissue (not recorded which). Receptor source: a woman under 30 with Graves' hyperthyroidism. CDR3s include the opening cysteine and the closing phenylalanine or tryptophan. Fields, in order: D gene, J gene, V gene, clone size, CDR3 DNA, CDR3 protein. D genes are given only for firm matches. Where a row states a size, it is once, few, many or the class of an expanded clone; other rows omit it.

NA TRBJ1-1 TRBV10-3 few TGTGCCAGCAGCCAGACCGGGATCGCTGAAGCTTTCTTT CASSQTGIAEAFF
NA TRBJ1-4 TRBV24-1 many TGTGCCACCAGTGATCCAGGGGAGGGGACTGAAAAACTGTTTTTT CATSDPGEGTEKLFF
NA TRBJ2-1 TRBV29-1 NA TGCAGCGTTGTATTTGGGCAGTTCTTC CSVVFGQFF
NA TRBJ2-2 TRBV19 few TGTGCCAGTAGTAGGTTTGGGGCGACCGGGGAGCTGTTTTTT CASSRFGATGELFF
NA TRBJ2-2 TRBV10-3 NA TGTGCCATCAGCCCCCAATCATCTCCCGGGGAGCTGTTTTTT CAISPQSSPGELFF
NA TRBJ2-5 TRBV2 many TGTGCCACCTCGCCTTCCCAAGAGACCCAGTACTTC CATSPSQETQYF
NA TRBJ1-4 TRBV12-3/TRBV12-4 NA TGTGCCAGCAGTTTGGTTCAGGGCTCTGAAAAACTGTTTTTT CASSLVQGSEKLFF
NA TRBJ2-7 TRBV19 few TGTGCCAGTAGTGTGGGCCGCCCCTACGAGCAGTACTTC CASSVGRPYEQYF
NA TRBJ2-7 TRBV2 NA TGCGCCAGCAGCCAAGATCGTTCGGGTCGTGGGGAGCAGTACTTC CASSQDRSGRGEQYF
TRBD1 TRBJ2-2 TRBV10-3 few TGTGCCACCCATCTGGGTCCGGACAGGTCGGATACCGGGGAGCTGTTTTTT CATHLGPDRSDTGELFF
NA TRBJ1-3 TRBV7-3 NA TGTGCCAGCAGCTCCCGGGGCGGGGGAAACACCATATATTTT CASSSRGGGNTIYF
NA TRBJ1-1 TRBV2 many TGTGCCAGCAGTGGGACAGCGGATGAAGCTTTCTTT CASSGTADEAFF
NA TRBJ1-2 TRBV2 many TGTGCCAGCAGTGGTCAGGAGGACTATGGCTACACCTTC CASSGQEDYGYTF
NA TRBJ1-4 TRBV20-1 few TGCAGTGCTAACCCCCGGGACGGTAATGAAAAACTGTTTTTT CSANPRDGNEKLFF